The rows below give T cell receptor beta chains drawn from one sample of a study of beta chain features in type 1 diabetes. Only in-frame clones appear in the TCRdb table, and some are missing; sequencing was by immunoSEQ multiplex PCR. The sample has around 160,000 clones, over 55% seen once. Specimen: naive CD4+ T cells from blood. The receptor source for this set is a man younger than 40 with type 1 diabetes. Each CDR3 is given with its conserved first and last residue. Each record gives: clone size, J gene, D gene, V gene, CDR3 DNA, CDR3 protein. A D gene is named only where the DNA matches it firmly. Not all rows give a size; the values are once, few, many and, for expanded clones, a class.

abundance: .
j_gene: TRBJ1-2
d_gene: .
v_gene: TRBV9
CDR3nt: TGTGCCAGCAGCGCTAGCGCCTGGGATCAGTATGGCTACACCTTC
CDR3aa: CASSASAWDQYGYTF

abundance: .
j_gene: TRBJ1-2
d_gene: TRBD1
v_gene: TRBV7-9
CDR3nt: TGTGCCAGCAGCTGGCAGGGGGGAGGCTATGGCTACACCTTC
CDR3aa: CASSWQGGGYGYTF

abundance: few
j_gene: TRBJ2-1
d_gene: .
v_gene: TRBV7-9
CDR3nt: TGTGCCAGCAGCTTAGGGGCGGGCAATGAGCAGTTCTTC
CDR3aa: CASSLGAGNEQFF

abundance: .
j_gene: TRBJ2-6
d_gene: .
v_gene: TRBV30
CDR3nt: TGTGCCTGGAGTGAAGGGGCGAGCTCTGGGGCCAACGTCCTGACTTTC
CDR3aa: CAWSEGASSGANVLTF

abundance: .
j_gene: TRBJ2-5
d_gene: .
v_gene: TRBV18
CDR3nt: TGTGCCAGCTCACGGCGGCAGGGTCAAGAGACCCAGTACTTC
CDR3aa: CASSRRQGQETQYF

abundance: .
j_gene: TRBJ2-3
d_gene: .
v_gene: TRBV9
CDR3nt: TGTGCCAGCAGCGTAGGACAGGGCACAGATACGCAGTATTTT
CDR3aa: CASSVGQGTDTQYF

abundance: .
j_gene: TRBJ2-7
d_gene: TRBD1
v_gene: TRBV29-1
CDR3nt: TGCAGCGCTGTCTCCGGGACAGGGCAATTCCACGAGCAGTACTTC
CDR3aa: CSAVSGTGQFHEQYF

abundance: few
j_gene: TRBJ2-7
d_gene: .
v_gene: TRBV30
CDR3nt: TGTGCCTGGGACAGTGTCTACGAGCAGTACTTC
CDR3aa: CAWDSVYEQYF

abundance: .
j_gene: TRBJ1-1
d_gene: TRBD1
v_gene: TRBV29-1
CDR3nt: TGCAGCGTATACCGGGCGCTTACAGGGGGCCACGACACTGAAGCTTTCTTT
CDR3aa: CSVYRALTGGHDTEAFF

abundance: .
j_gene: TRBJ2-3
d_gene: .
v_gene: TRBV6-6
CDR3nt: TGTGCCAGCAGTCCAGGGGCAGATACGCAGTATTTT
CDR3aa: CASSPGADTQYF

abundance: .
j_gene: TRBJ1-2
d_gene: .
v_gene: TRBV20-1
CDR3nt: TGCAGTGCTAGTGACTATGGCTACACCTTC
CDR3aa: CSASDYGYTF

abundance: few
j_gene: TRBJ2-2
d_gene: .
v_gene: TRBV7-6
CDR3nt: TGTGCCAGCAGCTTAGGGGAAAGAACCGGGGAGCTGTTTTTT
CDR3aa: CASSLGERTGELFF

abundance: .
j_gene: TRBJ2-2
d_gene: .
v_gene: TRBV29-1
CDR3nt: TGCAGCGTTTCTAACACCTTCGTTGACACCGGGGAGCTGTTTTTT
CDR3aa: CSVSNTFVDTGELFF

abundance: few
j_gene: TRBJ2-5
d_gene: .
v_gene: TRBV4-1
CDR3nt: TGCGCCAGCAGCCAAGGGCTGAGACGAGAGGAGACCCAGTACTTC
CDR3aa: CASSQGLRREETQYF

abundance: .
j_gene: TRBJ2-2
d_gene: .
v_gene: TRBV18
CDR3nt: TGTGCCAGCTCACCACCGGTCGCAAGAGTCACCGGGGAGCTGTTTTTT
CDR3aa: CASSPPVARVTGELFF

abundance: .
j_gene: TRBJ1-1
d_gene: TRBD1
v_gene: TRBV30
CDR3nt: TGTGCCTGGAGTGGGACAGGGGGCGAAGCTTTCTTT
CDR3aa: CAWSGTGGEAFF

abundance: .
j_gene: TRBJ2-3
d_gene: TRBD2
v_gene: TRBV27
CDR3nt: TGTGCCAGCAGTTTCACACTAGCGATCCCAGATACGCAGTATTTT
CDR3aa: CASSFTLAIPDTQYF

abundance: .
j_gene: TRBJ2-7
d_gene: .
v_gene: TRBV7-9
CDR3nt: TGTGCCAGCAGCCCGCTCGAGGGCCGGCAACAGACCCACTACGAGCAGTACTTC
CDR3aa: CASSPLEGRQQTHYEQYF

abundance: .
j_gene: TRBJ2-3
d_gene: .
v_gene: TRBV29-1
CDR3nt: TGCAGCGTTGGACAGACAGCGATAACGGGGGTTACAGATACGCAGTATTTT
CDR3aa: CSVGQTAITGVTDTQYF

abundance: .
j_gene: TRBJ2-6
d_gene: TRBD1
v_gene: TRBV29-1
CDR3nt: TGCAGCGTCTCGGACAGGGCGTCTGGGGCCAACGTCCTGACTTTC
CDR3aa: CSVSDRASGANVLTF

abundance: .
j_gene: TRBJ2-2
d_gene: .
v_gene: TRBV30
CDR3nt: TGTGCCTGGAGTCGGACCGGGGAGCTGTTTTTT
CDR3aa: CAWSRTGELFF

abundance: .
j_gene: TRBJ1-5
d_gene: TRBD1
v_gene: TRBV25-1
CDR3nt: TGTGCCAGCAGAAAGGGACAGGGGAGGTGGAAGCCCCAGCATTTT
CDR3aa: CASRKGQGRWKPQHF

abundance: .
j_gene: TRBJ2-7
d_gene: TRBD1
v_gene: TRBV28
CDR3nt: TGTGCCAGCAGCTGGACCCATCGGACAGGCGGGTACGAGCAGTACTTC
CDR3aa: CASSWTHRTGGYEQYF

abundance: .
j_gene: TRBJ2-2
d_gene: .
v_gene: TRBV28
CDR3nt: TGTGCCAGCAGTTGGGGAGGATTTAACACCGGGGAGCTGTTTTTT
CDR3aa: CASSWGGFNTGELFF

abundance: few
j_gene: TRBJ2-5
d_gene: .
v_gene: TRBV30
CDR3nt: TGTGCCTGGAAAGACGGGGTCCAAGAGACCCAGTACTTC
CDR3aa: CAWKDGVQETQYF

abundance: .
j_gene: TRBJ2-6
d_gene: .
v_gene: TRBV7-9
CDR3nt: TGTGCCAGCAGCTTATTAGGATCCTCTGGGGCCAACGTCCTGACTTTC
CDR3aa: CASSLLGSSGANVLTF

abundance: .
j_gene: TRBJ1-1
d_gene: TRBD1
v_gene: TRBV4-3
CDR3nt: TGCGCCAGCAGCCGGGGACAGGGAAACACTGAAGCTTTCTTT
CDR3aa: CASSRGQGNTEAFF

abundance: .
j_gene: TRBJ2-7
d_gene: TRBD1
v_gene: TRBV5-6
CDR3nt: TGTGCCAGCAGCTTGGACAGGGGTAACTACGAGCAGTACTTC
CDR3aa: CASSLDRGNYEQYF

abundance: .
j_gene: TRBJ1-4
d_gene: TRBD1
v_gene: TRBV7-2
CDR3nt: TGTGCCAGCAGCCTCAGGGGGCGCTTTGAAAAACTGTTTTTT
CDR3aa: CASSLRGRFEKLFF

abundance: .
j_gene: TRBJ1-1
d_gene: .
v_gene: TRBV28
CDR3nt: TGTGCCAGCAGTTTCCGGGGGAACACTGAAGCTTTCTTT
CDR3aa: CASSFRGNTEAFF

abundance: .
j_gene: TRBJ1-2
d_gene: .
v_gene: TRBV11-2
CDR3nt: TGTGCCAGCAGCCGCGGGGTCGATGGCTACACCTTC
CDR3aa: CASSRGVDGYTF

abundance: .
j_gene: TRBJ2-3
d_gene: .
v_gene: TRBV4-3
CDR3nt: TGCGCCAGCAGCCAAGGGGGGCCAAGCACAGATACGCAGTATTTT
CDR3aa: CASSQGGPSTDTQYF

abundance: .
j_gene: TRBJ1-1
d_gene: .
v_gene: TRBV29-1
CDR3nt: TGCAGCGGGGCGAACACTGAAGCTTTCTTT
CDR3aa: CSGANTEAFF

abundance: few
j_gene: TRBJ2-1
d_gene: TRBD1
v_gene: TRBV7-2
CDR3nt: TGTGCCAGCAGCAGATACCACAGGGGCGATGAGCAGTTCTTC
CDR3aa: CASSRYHRGDEQFF

abundance: .
j_gene: TRBJ1-3
d_gene: .
v_gene: TRBV30
CDR3nt: TGTGCCTGGAGTGGTAGGGCCAACACCATATATTTT
CDR3aa: CAWSGRANTIYF

abundance: .
j_gene: TRBJ2-1
d_gene: TRBD2
v_gene: TRBV11-3
CDR3nt: TGTGCCAGCAGCCCGCTAGCGGGGGGGTACAATGAGCAGTTCTTC
CDR3aa: CASSPLAGGYNEQFF

abundance: .
j_gene: TRBJ2-7
d_gene: .
v_gene: TRBV29-1
CDR3nt: TGCAGCGTCAATCGACAGGCTGACGAGCAGTACTTC
CDR3aa: CSVNRQADEQYF

abundance: .
j_gene: TRBJ2-3
d_gene: TRBD2
v_gene: TRBV29-1
CDR3nt: TGCAGCGTCGAAAGTCTAGCGGGGGCCTCTGGAGATACGCAGTATTTT
CDR3aa: CSVESLAGASGDTQYF

abundance: .
j_gene: TRBJ1-1
d_gene: TRBD1
v_gene: TRBV29-1
CDR3nt: TGCAGCGTTGAGAGGGGGCAGGGGCCTTTGAACACTGAAGCTTTCTTT
CDR3aa: CSVERGQGPLNTEAFF

abundance: .
j_gene: TRBJ1-4
d_gene: .
v_gene: TRBV30
CDR3nt: TGTGCCTGCCCGTGGGCGTCAAATGAAAAACTGTTTTTT
CDR3aa: CACPWASNEKLFF

abundance: .
j_gene: TRBJ2-6
d_gene: .
v_gene: TRBV15
CDR3nt: TGTGCCACCAGCAGAGAGGTTGCAGTTGGGGCCAACGTCCTGACTTTC
CDR3aa: CATSREVAVGANVLTF